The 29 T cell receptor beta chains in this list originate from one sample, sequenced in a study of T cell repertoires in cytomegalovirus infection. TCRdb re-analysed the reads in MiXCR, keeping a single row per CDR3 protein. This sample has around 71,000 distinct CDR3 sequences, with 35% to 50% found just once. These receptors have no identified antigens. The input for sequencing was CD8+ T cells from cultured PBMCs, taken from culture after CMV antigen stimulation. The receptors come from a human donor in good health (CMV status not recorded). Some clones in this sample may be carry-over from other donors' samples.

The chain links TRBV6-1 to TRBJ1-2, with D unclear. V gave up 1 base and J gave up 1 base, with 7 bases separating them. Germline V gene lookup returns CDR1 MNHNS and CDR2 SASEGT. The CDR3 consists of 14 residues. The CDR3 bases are TGTGCCAGCAGTGAAGTGGAGGGTAACTATGGCTACACCTTC. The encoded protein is CASSEVEGNYGYTF.

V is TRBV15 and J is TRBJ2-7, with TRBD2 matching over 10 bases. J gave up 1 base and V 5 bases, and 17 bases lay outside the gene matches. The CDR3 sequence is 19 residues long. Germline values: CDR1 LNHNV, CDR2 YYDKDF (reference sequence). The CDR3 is CATSSIPPSSGGKSYEQYF. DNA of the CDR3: TGTGCCACCAGCTCGATCCCCCCAAGTAGCGGGGGGAAGTCCTACGAGCAGTACTTC.

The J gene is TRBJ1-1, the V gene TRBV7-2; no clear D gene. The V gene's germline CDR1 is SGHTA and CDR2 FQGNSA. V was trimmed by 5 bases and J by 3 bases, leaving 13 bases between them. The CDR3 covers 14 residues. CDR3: CASSERAGYTEAFF. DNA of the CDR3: TGTGCCAGCAGCGAAAGGGCGGGATACACTGAAGCTTTCTTT.

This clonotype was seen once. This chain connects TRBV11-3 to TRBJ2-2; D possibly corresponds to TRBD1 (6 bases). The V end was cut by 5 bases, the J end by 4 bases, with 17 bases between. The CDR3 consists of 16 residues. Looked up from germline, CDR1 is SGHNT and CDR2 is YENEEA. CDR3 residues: CASSDRDNGLTGELFF. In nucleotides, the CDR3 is TGTGCCAGCAGCGACCGGGACAACGGCCTCACCGGGGAGCTGTTTTTT.

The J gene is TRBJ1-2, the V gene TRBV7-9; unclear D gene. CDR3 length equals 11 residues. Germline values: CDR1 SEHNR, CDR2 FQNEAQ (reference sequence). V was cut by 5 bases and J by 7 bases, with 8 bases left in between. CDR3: CASSVKGGYTF. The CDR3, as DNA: TGTGCCAGCAGCGTGAAGGGTGGCTACACCTTC.

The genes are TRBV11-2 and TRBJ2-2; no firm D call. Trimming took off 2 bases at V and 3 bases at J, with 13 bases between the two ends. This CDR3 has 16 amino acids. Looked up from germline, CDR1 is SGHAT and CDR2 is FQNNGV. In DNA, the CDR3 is TGTGCCAGCAGCTTAAACGGTTTAGTTCACACCGGGGAGCTGTTTTTT. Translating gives CASSLNGLVHTGELFF.

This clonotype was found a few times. Written as DNA, the CDR3 is TGTGCCAGCAGCTTATTGGACAGCAGAGTCTACGAGCAGTACTTC. Its protein product is CASSLLDSRVYEQYF. The chain carries TRBV7-2 and TRBJ2-7, with D perhaps matching TRBD1 (6 bases). The V end lost 2 bases, the J end lost 3 bases, and 14 bases lay between the germline ends. The CDR3 sequence is 15 residues long. Germline V gene sequence: CDR1 SGHTA, CDR2 FQGNSA.

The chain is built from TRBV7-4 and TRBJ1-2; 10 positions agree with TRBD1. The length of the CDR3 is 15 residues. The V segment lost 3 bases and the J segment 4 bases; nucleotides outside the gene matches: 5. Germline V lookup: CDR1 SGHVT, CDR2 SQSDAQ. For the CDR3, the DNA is TGTGCCAGCAGCTTGACAGGGGGCGCAGGCTATGGCTACACCTTC. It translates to CASSLTGGAGYGYTF. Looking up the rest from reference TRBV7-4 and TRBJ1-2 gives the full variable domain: GAGVSQSPRYKVAKRGRDVALRCDSISGHVTLYWYRQTLGQGSEVLTYSQSDAQRDKSGRPSGRFSAERPERSVSTLKIQRTEQGDSAVYLCASSLTGGAGYGYTFGSGTRLTVV.

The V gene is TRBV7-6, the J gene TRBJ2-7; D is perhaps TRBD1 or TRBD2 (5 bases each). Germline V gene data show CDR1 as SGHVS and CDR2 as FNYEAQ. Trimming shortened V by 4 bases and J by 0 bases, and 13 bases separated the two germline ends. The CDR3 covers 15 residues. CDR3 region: CASSSKQGPSYEQYF. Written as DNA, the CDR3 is TGTGCCAGCAGCTCCAAGCAGGGACCCTCCTACGAGCAGTACTTC.

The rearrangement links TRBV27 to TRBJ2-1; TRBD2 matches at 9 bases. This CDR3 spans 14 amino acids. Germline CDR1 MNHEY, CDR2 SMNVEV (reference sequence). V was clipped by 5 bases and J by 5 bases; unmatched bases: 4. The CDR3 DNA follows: TGTGCCAGCAGTCGAGCGGGGGGCAACAATGAGCAGTTCTTC. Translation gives CASSRAGGNNEQFF.

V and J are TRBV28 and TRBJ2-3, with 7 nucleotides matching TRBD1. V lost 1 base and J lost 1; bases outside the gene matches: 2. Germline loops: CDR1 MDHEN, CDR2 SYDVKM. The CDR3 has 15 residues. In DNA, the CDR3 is TGTGCCAGCAGTTTATTAACAGGGGGCACAGATACGCAGTATTTT. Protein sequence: CASSLLTGGTDTQYF.

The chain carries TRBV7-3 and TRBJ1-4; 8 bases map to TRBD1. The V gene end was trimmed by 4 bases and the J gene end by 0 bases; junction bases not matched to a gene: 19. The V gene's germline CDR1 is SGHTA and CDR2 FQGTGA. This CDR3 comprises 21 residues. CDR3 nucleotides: TGTGCCAGCAGCTCATCGTGTCAGGGACAGGTGACACGCCCAACTAATGAAAAACTGTTTTTT. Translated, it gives CASSSSCQGQVTRPTNEKLFF. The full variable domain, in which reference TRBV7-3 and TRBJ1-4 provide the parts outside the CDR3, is GAGVSQTPSNKVTEKGKYVELRCDPISGHTALYWYRQSLGQGPEFLIYFQGTGAADDSGLPNDRFFAVRPEGSVSTLKIQRTERGDSAVYLCASSSSCQGQVTRPTNEKLFFGSGTQLSVL.

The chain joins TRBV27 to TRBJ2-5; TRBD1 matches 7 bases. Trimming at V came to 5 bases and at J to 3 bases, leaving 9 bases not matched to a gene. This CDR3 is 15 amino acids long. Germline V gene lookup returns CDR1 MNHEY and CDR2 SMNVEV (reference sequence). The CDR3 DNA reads TGTGCCAGCAGTACCGACCGACAGGGAGAAGAGACCCAGTACTTC. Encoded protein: CASSTDRQGEETQYF.

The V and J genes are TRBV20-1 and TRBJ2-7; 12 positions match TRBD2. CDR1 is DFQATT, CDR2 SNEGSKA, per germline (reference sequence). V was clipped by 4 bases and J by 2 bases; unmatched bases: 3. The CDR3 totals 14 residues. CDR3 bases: TGCAGTGCTATACTAGCGGGGGGCCCCTACGAGCAGTACTTC. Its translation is CSAILAGGPYEQYF.

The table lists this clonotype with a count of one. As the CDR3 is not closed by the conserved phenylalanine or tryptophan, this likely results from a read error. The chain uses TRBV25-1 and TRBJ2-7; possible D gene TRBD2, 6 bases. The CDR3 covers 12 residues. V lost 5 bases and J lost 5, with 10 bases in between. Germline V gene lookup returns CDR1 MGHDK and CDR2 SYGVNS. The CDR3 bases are TGTGCCAGCAGTAAAGGGAGGAACGAGCAGTACTAC. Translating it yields CASSKGRNEQYY.

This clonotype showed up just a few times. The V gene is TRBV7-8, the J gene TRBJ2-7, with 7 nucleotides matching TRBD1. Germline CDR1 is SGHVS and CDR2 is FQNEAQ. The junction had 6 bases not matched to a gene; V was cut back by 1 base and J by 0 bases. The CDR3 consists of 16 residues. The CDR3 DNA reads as TGTGCCAGCAGCTTAGTGACGGGACAGCCCTCCTACGAGCAGTACTTC. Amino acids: CASSLVTGQPSYEQYF.

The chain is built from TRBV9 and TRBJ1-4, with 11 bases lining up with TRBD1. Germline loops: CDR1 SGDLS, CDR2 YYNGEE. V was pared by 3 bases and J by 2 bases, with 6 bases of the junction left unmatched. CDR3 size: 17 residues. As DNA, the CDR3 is TGTGCCAGCAGCGCGCCGGGACAGGGGGAGACTAATGAAAAACTGTTTTTT. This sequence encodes CASSAPGQGETNEKLFF.

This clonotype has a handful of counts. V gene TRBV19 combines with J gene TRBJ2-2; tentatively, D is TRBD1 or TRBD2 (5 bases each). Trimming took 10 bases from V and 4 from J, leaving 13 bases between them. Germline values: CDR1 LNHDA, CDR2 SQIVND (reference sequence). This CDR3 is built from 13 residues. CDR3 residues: CATYNGATGELFF. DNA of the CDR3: TGTGCCACCTACAACGGGGCCACCGGGGAGCTGTTTTTT. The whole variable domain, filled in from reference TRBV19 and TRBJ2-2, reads DGGITQSPKYLFRKEGQNVTLSCEQNLNHDAMYWYRQDPGQGLRLIYYSQIVNDFQKGDIAEGYSVSREKKESFPLTVTSAQKNPTAFYLCATYNGATGELFFGEGSRLTVL.

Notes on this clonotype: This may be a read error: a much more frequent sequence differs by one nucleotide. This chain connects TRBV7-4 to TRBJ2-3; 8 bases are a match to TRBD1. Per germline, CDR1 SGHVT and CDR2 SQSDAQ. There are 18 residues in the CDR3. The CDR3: CASSLAKGTGVTTETQYF. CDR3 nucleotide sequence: TGTGCCAGCAGCTTAGCGAAGGGGACAGGAGTGACGACAGAAACGCAGTATTTT. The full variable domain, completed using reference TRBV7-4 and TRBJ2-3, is GAGVSQSPRYKVAKRGRDVALRCDSISGHVTLYWYRQTLGQGSEVLTYSQSDAQRDKSGRPSGRFSAERPERSVSTLKIQRTEQGDSAVYLCASSLAKGTGVTTETQYFGPGTRLTVL.

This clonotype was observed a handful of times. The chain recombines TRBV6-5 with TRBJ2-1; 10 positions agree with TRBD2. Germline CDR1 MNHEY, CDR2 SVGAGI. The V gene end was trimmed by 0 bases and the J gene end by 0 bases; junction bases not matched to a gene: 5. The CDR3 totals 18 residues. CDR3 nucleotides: TGTGCCAGCAGTTACTCACTAGCGGGATTGAGCTCCTACAATGAGCAGTTCTTC. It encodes CASSYSLAGLSSYNEQFF.

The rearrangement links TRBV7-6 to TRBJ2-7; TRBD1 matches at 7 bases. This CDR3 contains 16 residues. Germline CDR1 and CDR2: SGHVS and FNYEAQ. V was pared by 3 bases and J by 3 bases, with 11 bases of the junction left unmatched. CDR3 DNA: TGTGCCAGCAGCTTGAGCTACGGCCAGGGGGTCTACGAGCAGTACTTC. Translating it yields CASSLSYGQGVYEQYF.

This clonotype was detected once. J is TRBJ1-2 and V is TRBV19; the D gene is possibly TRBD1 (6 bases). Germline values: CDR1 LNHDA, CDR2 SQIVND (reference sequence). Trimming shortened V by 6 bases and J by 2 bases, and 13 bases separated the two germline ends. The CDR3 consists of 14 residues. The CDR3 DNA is TGTGCCAGTAGGGGGACATCCCTAAACTATGGCTACACCTTC. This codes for CASRGTSLNYGYTF.

The CDR3 bases are TGTGCCAGCAGTGCGACAGGGGGCTACTACGAGCAGTACTTC. Translation gives CASSATGGYYEQYF. The chain uses TRBV6-1 and TRBJ2-7, with 10 bases that match TRBD1. Germline-derived CDR1 and CDR2 are MNHNS and SASEGT. V shed 4 bases, J shed 3 bases, and the junction held 3 bases outside the gene matches. This CDR3 has 14 amino acids.

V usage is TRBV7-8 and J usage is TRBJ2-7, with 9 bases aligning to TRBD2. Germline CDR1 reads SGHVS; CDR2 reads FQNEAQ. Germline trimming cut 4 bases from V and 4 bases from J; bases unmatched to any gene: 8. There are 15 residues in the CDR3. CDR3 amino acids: CASSSPPAGGYEQYF. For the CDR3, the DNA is TGTGCCAGCAGCTCGCCGCCAGCGGGGGGATACGAGCAGTACTTC.

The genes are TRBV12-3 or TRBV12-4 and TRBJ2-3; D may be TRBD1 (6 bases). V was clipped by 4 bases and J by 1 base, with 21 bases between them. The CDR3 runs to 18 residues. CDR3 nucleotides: TGTGCCAGCAGTTGGGACAACAGGGATGCATCCGGCACAGATACGCAGTATTTT. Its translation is CASSWDNRDASGTDTQYF.

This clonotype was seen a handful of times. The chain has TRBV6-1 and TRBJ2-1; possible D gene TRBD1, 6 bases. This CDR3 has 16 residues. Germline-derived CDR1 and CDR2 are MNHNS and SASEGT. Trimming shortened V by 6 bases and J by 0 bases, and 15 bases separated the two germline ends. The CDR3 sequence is CASRINRALSYNEQFF. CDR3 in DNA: TGTGCCAGCAGAATAAACAGGGCCCTCTCCTACAATGAGCAGTTCTTC.

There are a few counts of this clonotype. CDR3 coding DNA: TGCAGCGTTGATGGTGTCCAGGGGGACGCTGGGGCCAACGTCCTGACTTTC. Protein sequence: CSVDGVQGDAGANVLTF. The gene calls are TRBV29-1 and TRBJ2-6, with 7 positions matching TRBD1. This CDR3 comprises 17 residues. Germline V gene data show CDR1 as SQVTM and CDR2 as ANQGSEA. V lost 3 bases, J lost 2 bases, and 10 bases stayed unmatched.

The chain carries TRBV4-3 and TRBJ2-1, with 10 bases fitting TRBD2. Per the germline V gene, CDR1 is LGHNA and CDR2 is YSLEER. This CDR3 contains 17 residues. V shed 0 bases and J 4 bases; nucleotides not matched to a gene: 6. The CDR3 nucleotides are TGCGCCAGCAGCCAAGATCATAGCGGGGGGTCTTACAATGAGCAGTTCTTC. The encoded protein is CASSQDHSGGSYNEQFF.

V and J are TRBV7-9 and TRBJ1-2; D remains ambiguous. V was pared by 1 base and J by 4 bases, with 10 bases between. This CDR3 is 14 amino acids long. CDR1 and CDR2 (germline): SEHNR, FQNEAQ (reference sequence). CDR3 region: CASSLGQVAYGYTF. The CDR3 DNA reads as TGTGCCAGCAGCTTAGGGCAGGTGGCCTATGGCTACACCTTC.